The clone carrying this T cell receptor beta chain was seen ten or more times. The antigen is undetermined. CDR1 is SGHRS, CDR2 YFSETQ, per germline. The CDR3 spans 17 residues. J was trimmed by 2 bases and V by 2 bases; bases with no gene match: 4. These data belong to a study of T cells after yellow fever vaccination. Turning to the study itself: SMART-Seq v4 Ultra Low Input served to prepare low-cell-number fractions.

Study-level results: Primary-vaccination clones mostly resurfaced post-booster (about 95% CD4, 75% to 90% CD8). Some clonotypes, a small share, were shared between CD4 and CD8 compartments.

Universal primer sites and UMIs were introduced during 5'RACE template-switching synthesis of TCR cDNA. MiXCR, run by TCRdb on the 5' RACE reads, gives a single entry per CDR3 protein. This sample has 250,000 to 300,000 distinct CDR3 sequences; 10% to 15% occur once, and the top ten carry 0.45% to 0.65%. Sequenced material: CD4+ T cells sorted from PBMCs, taken 45 days after the yellow fever booster vaccination. The chain couples TRBV5-1 to TRBJ2-3, with TRBD2 matching 14 bases. The receptor comes from a man aged 30 to 39 who received the YFV17D yellow fever vaccine. CDR3 region: CASSFGLAGGTTDTQYF. For the CDR3, the DNA is TGCGCCAGCAGCTTCGGACTAGCGGGAGGTACCACAGATACGCAGTATTTT.